This TCR beta chain was observed in a study of blood T cells in healthy people across ages. Study-wide results and limits: Diversity estimates drawn from one million T cells were deemed underestimates.

A few counts support this clonotype. Its antigen is not known. A second PCR of roughly 7 to 11 cycles used a sample-barcoded 5' primer and a J-beta primer mix. TCRdb re-called the 5' RACE reads with MiXCR, one entry per CDR3 protein. The table records just under 750,000 distinct CDR3 sequences, around a fifth of them present only once. Staff drew ten milliliters of peripheral blood from each donor. This CDR3 is built from 16 residues. Germline CDR1 and CDR2: DFQATT and SNEGSKA (reference sequence). Trimming left V 1 base short and J 6 bases short, with 19 bases between. Sequencing was carried out using blood. The source is a man in his sixties or seventies in good health. J is TRBJ1-5 and V is TRBV20-1; weak D call: TRBD1 (5 bases). CDR3: CSARVPWGGSGQPQHF. The CDR3 DNA sequence: TGCAGTGCTAGAGTTCCATGGGGGGGGTCCGGTCAGCCCCAGCATTTT.